This T cell receptor beta chain was sequenced during a study of blood T cell repertoires in COVID-19. In the study overall: Sample material is recorded as cDNA or gDNA derived from T cells, B-cell-depleted T cells, or PBMCs.

From germline, CDR1 is MNHEY and CDR2 SMNVEV (reference sequence). V shed 6 bases, J shed 6 bases, and the junction held 6 bases outside the gene matches. CDR3 length equals 15 residues. Produced via immunoSEQ multiplex PCR; TCRdb's table is partial and in-frame only. The sample includes approximately 130,000 clones, just over 75% of them seen just once. The source is a human donor in a cohort sampled during active COVID-19. Material: peripheral blood. The gene calls are TRBV27 and TRBJ2-3; 13 positions match TRBD2. The CDR3, as DNA: TGTGCCAGCAGGTTACTAGCGGGGGGGTATGATACGCAGTATTTT. Translating it yields CASRLLAGGYDTQYF.